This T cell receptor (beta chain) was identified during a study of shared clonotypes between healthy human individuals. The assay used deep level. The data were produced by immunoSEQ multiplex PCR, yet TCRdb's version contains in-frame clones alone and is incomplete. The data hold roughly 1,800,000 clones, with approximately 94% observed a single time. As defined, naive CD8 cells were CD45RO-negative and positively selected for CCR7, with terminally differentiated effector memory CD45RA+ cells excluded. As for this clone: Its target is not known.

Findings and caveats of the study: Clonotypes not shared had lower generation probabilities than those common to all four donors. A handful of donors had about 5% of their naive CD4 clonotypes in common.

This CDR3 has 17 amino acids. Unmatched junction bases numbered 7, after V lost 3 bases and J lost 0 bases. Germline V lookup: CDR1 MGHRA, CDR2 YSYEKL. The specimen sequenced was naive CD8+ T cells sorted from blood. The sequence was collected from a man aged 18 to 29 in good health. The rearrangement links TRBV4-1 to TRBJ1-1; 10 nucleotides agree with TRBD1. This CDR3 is CASSHLGQGVLNTEAFF. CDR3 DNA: TGCGCCAGCAGCCACCTCGGACAGGGGGTTCTGAACACTGAAGCTTTCTTT.